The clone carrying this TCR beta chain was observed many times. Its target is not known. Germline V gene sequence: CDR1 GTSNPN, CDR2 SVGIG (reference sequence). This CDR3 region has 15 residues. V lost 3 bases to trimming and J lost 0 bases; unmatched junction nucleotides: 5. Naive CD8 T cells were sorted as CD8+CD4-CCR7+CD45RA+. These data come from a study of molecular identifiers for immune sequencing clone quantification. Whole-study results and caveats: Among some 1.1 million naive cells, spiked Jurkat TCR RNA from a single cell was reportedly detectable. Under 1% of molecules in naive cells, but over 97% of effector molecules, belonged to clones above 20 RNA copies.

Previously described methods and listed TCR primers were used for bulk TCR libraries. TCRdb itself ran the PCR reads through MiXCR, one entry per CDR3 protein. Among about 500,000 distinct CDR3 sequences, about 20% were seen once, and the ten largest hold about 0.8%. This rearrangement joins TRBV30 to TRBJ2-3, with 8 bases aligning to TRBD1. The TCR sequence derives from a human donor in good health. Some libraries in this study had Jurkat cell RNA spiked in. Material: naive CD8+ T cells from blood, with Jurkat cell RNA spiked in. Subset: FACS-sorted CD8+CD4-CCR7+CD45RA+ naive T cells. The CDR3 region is CAWSSGQASTDTQYF. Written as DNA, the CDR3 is TGTGCCTGGAGCTCGGGACAGGCTAGCACAGATACGCAGTATTTT.